One and the same sample provided the 19 T cell receptor beta chains below, sequenced in a study of blood T cell repertoires in COVID-19. Libraries were prepared by immunoSEQ multiplex PCR; TCRdb keeps only in-frame clonotypes and omits some of them. The data show 95,000 to 150,000 clones, 70% to 90% seen once. The sample consisted of peripheral blood. Receptors were obtained from a man aged 55 to 70 with acute or convalescent COVID-19.

In this sample, this clone turned up once. The chain is built from TRBV29-1 and TRBJ2-7, with 7 bases matching TRBD2. Per germline, CDR1 SQVTM and CDR2 ANQGSEA. This CDR3 is built from 14 residues. V trimming: 7 bases; J trimming: 7 bases; junction bases outside the gene matches: 16. The CDR3 DNA reads as TGCAGCGCCTACCTAGCGGACCAGGCAGAGGAGCAGTACTTC. Protein: CSAYLADQAEEQYF.

This chain uses TRBV6-2 or TRBV6-3 with TRBJ2-1; TRBD1 is a possible D gene (6 bases). The CDR3 has 15 residues. The V end was cut by 2 bases, the J end by 9 bases, with 17 bases between. Germline V gives CDR1 MNHEY, CDR2 SVGEGT. CDR3 protein: CASSYAEGRRGEQFF. The CDR3 region has the DNA TGTGCCAGCAGTTACGCCGAAGGTCGCAGGGGTGAGCAGTTCTTC.

This sequence joins TRBV28 and TRBJ2-6; 8 bases fit TRBD1. Germline CDR1 reads MDHEN; CDR2 reads SYDVKM. The junction had 22 bases not matched to a gene; V was cut back by 3 bases and J by 0 bases. The CDR3 runs 23 residues. The CDR3 protein is CASSFRFFSFKDRGRSGANVLTF. The CDR3 coding sequence is TGTGCCAGCAGTTTCCGCTTTTTTTCCTTCAAAGACAGGGGCCGCTCTGGGGCCAACGTCCTGACTTTC.

The chain employs TRBV9 and TRBJ1-1; no clear D. The CDR3 totals 12 residues. Looked up from germline, CDR1 is SGDLS and CDR2 is YYNGEE. Trimming left V 0 bases short and J 8 bases short, with 8 bases between. CDR3 residues: CASSVGRGEAFF. The CDR3, as DNA: TGTGCCAGCAGCGTAGGAAGAGGGGAAGCTTTCTTT.

This clone was counted between two and nine times. The gene calls are TRBV2 and TRBJ1-1, with D perhaps TRBD1 (6 bases). Looked up from germline, CDR1 is SNHLY and CDR2 is FYNNEI. V dropped 1 base and J dropped 4 bases, with 10 bases sitting between them. The CDR3 extends over 14 amino acids. For the CDR3, the DNA is TGTGCCAGCAGTGAAGACAGGGTCGGCACTGAAGCTTTCTTT. Protein product: CASSEDRVGTEAFF.

V and J are TRBV2 and TRBJ2-2; 10 bases map to TRBD1. V trimming: 10 bases; J trimming: 3 bases; junction bases outside the gene matches: 11. The CDR3 has 16 residues. CDR1 and CDR2 from the germline V gene are SNHLY and FYNNEI. In DNA, the CDR3 is TGTGCCACACCGTCAACCGGGACAGGGGACACCGGGGAGCTGTTTTTT. Protein: CATPSTGTGDTGELFF.

This clone was observed a few times. The V call is TRBV27, the J call TRBJ1-1; D remains ambiguous. Trimming shortened V by 4 bases and J by 8 bases, and 14 bases separated the two germline ends. The CDR3 sequence is 13 residues long. From germline, CDR1 is MNHEY and CDR2 SMNVEV (reference sequence). CDR3 protein: CASSSQRVREAFF. The CDR3 DNA reads as TGTGCCAGCAGTTCCCAGCGAGTGCGAGAAGCTTTCTTT.

The V and J genes are TRBV11-2 and TRBJ2-2; 8 nucleotides match TRBD2. CDR1 is SGHAT and CDR2 is FQNNGV in the germline V gene. The CDR3 is 15 residues long. With V trimmed by 2 bases and J by 1 base, 0 bases remained unmatched. In DNA, the CDR3 is TGTGCCAGCAGCTTAAGCGGGGGGAACACCGGGGAGCTGTTTTTT. Amino acid sequence: CASSLSGGNTGELFF.

The V gene is TRBV30, the J gene TRBJ2-5; a weak D match, TRBD1 (5 bases). Trimming pared 3 bases from V and 5 bases from J, leaving 10 bases between. Germline assignment: CDR1 GTSNPN and CDR2 SVGIG (reference sequence). This CDR3 is built from 12 residues. The CDR3 DNA reads as TGTGCCTGGAGCCAGGGTCGGGAGACCCAGTACTTC. Encoded protein: CAWSQGRETQYF.

In the case of this clone: A read error may produce the germline difference seen at one junction end. The rearrangement joins TRBV7-2 to TRBJ2-3; TRBD2 aligns across 10 bases. Germline lookup yields CDR1 SGHTA and CDR2 FQGNSA. The CDR3 totals 14 residues. As DNA, the CDR3 is TGTGCCAGCAGCCCCAAAACTAGCGGGGATATCCGGAATTTT. Translated: CASSPKTSGDIRNF.

This clone was recorded only once. This chain uses TRBV27 with TRBJ1-3; possibly TRBD1 for D (5 bases). This CDR3 contains 13 residues. Looked up from germline, CDR1 is MNHEY and CDR2 is SMNVEV (reference sequence). V was cut by 6 bases and J by 0 bases, with 6 bases left in between. This chain's CDR3 is CASRGLSGNTIYF. The CDR3 nucleotides read TGTGCCAGCAGGGGGCTCTCTGGAAACACCATATATTTT.

The chain links TRBV18 to TRBJ2-7, with TRBD2 as a possible D gene (5 bases). CDR1 and CDR2 (germline): KGHSH, LQKENI. V shed 0 bases and J shed 6 bases, with 9 bases lying between them. This CDR3 has 13 residues. The CDR3 here is CASSPPTRGEQYF. The CDR3 coding sequence is TGTGCCAGCTCACCACCGACCCGGGGCGAGCAGTACTTC.

The CDR3 region has the DNA TGTGCCAGCAGCCAATTGGCGGGGAATTACGAGCAGTACTTC. Residues: CASSQLAGNYEQYF. This chain joins TRBV3-1 (or the pseudogene TRBV3-2) and TRBJ2-7; possible D gene TRBD2, 6 bases. Looked up from germline, CDR1 is LGHDT and CDR2 is YNNKEL (reference sequence). V was shortened by 2 bases and J by 4 bases, with 12 bases between the two germline ends. The CDR3 totals 14 residues.

The chain couples TRBV3-1 (or the pseudogene TRBV3-2) to TRBJ1-1; the D is unclear. There are 17 residues in the CDR3. Germline CDR1 and CDR2: LGHDT and YNNKEL (reference sequence). The ends were cut back, 0 bases at V and 0 bases at J, with 14 bases in the middle. In DNA, the CDR3 is TGTGCCAGCAGCCAAGACTTTCGTCGGGTGATGAACACTGAAGCTTTCTTT. Its protein is CASSQDFRRVMNTEAFF.

The rearrangement joins TRBV14 to TRBJ1-1; no definite D call. Between the trimmed V and J ends, which lost 4 bases and 8 bases, there was a span of 8 bases. Germline CDR1 SGHDN, CDR2 FVKESK. There are 11 residues in the CDR3. For the CDR3, the DNA is TGTGCCAGCAGCCGGAGACGGGAAGCTTTCTTT. Residues: CASSRRREAFF. The full variable domain, completed using reference TRBV14 and TRBJ1-1, is EAGVTQFPSHSVIEKGQTVTLRCDPISGHDNLYWYRRVMGKEIKFLLHFVKESKQDESGMPNNRFLAERTGGTYSTLKVQPAELEDSGVYFCASSRRREAFFGQGTRLTVV.

The chain recombines TRBV15 with TRBJ2-2, with 9 bases fitting TRBD2. With 9 bases clipped from V and 5 bases from J, the junction kept 10 bases outside the gene matches. In germline, CDR1 is LNHNV, CDR2 YYDKDF (reference sequence). The CDR3 is made up of 15 amino acids. The CDR3 DNA reads as TGTGCCACGCAACGGTCTAGCGGGACGACCGGGGAGCTGTTTTTT. As protein: CATQRSSGTTGELFF.

The rearrangement uses TRBV7-3 and TRBJ2-1, with a tentative D call TRBD1 (5 bases). The length of the CDR3 is 12 residues. V lost 2 bases and J lost 10, with 9 bases in between. Germline V lookup: CDR1 SGHTA, CDR2 FQGTGA. The DNA of the CDR3 is TGTGCCAGCAGCTTAGACAGCTCCGAGCAGTTCTTC. Residues: CASSLDSSEQFF.

The J gene is TRBJ2-3, the V gene TRBV7-2; the match to TRBD1 covers 7 bases. Per the germline V gene, CDR1 is SGHTA and CDR2 is FQGNSA. V trimming: 1 base; J trimming: 3 bases; junction bases outside the gene matches: 4. The CDR3 loop spans 15 amino acids. The CDR3 coding sequence is TGTGCCAGCAGCTTAGAAGGGGGCGCGACAGATACGCAGTATTTT. It yields the protein CASSLEGGATDTQYF.

The V gene is TRBV4-1, the J gene TRBJ1-5; tentatively, D is TRBD1 (6 bases). V was trimmed by 3 bases and J by 5 bases, leaving 8 bases between them. Germline CDR1 and CDR2: MGHRA and YSYEKL. The CDR3 spans 13 residues. Written as DNA, the CDR3 is TGCGCCAGCAGCCAGGGGGCGGATCAGCCCCAGCATTTT. Its protein product is CASSQGADQPQHF.